The rows below give T cell receptor beta chains drawn from one sample of a study of blood T cells in healthy people across ages. TCRdb passed the 5' RACE reads through MiXCR, listing each CDR3 protein once. Of approximately 1.5 million distinct CDR3 sequences listed, approximately 39% were seen once; the top ten hold just over 4%. The sequenced sample was blood. These receptors were collected from a woman aged 18-29 years in good health. Each CDR3 is given without its conserved first and last residue. Size tells how often a clone was seen (once, few, many) or the class of an expanded clone, and some rows leave it out.

TRBV30,TRBJ1-2,NA,AWSRQVDYGYT
TRBV25-1,TRBJ2-7,NA,ASSDVSGLYEQY
TRBV2,TRBJ2-1,few,ASSSRDELGEQF
TRBV5-1,TRBJ1-5,NA,ASSDGQGGNQPQH
TRBV20-1,TRBJ2-3,few,SSSSGGGTDTQY
TRBV20-1,TRBJ1-2,NA,SARVTRRRGNYGYT
TRBV28,TRBJ2-5,NA,ASSSPQGVVETQY
TRBV3-1,TRBJ2-5,few,ASSQDLDTQETQY
TRBV6-5,TRBJ2-2,NA,ASSWGLRVTSENTGELF
TRBV27,TRBJ1-2,NA,ASRDGQEAIYGYT
TRBV7-2,TRBJ2-5,NA,ASSLFHTSDQETQY
TRBV6-1,TRBJ2-3,NA,ASSEAGARADTQY
TRBV15,TRBJ2-1,NA,ATSRETLAGGPNNEQF
TRBV7-9,TRBJ1-2,once,TSSAYRGLLLYYGYT
TRBV27,TRBJ1-2,few,ASSLWGIGGYT
TRBV7-2,TRBJ1-2,NA,ASSLPRGTTYGYT
TRBV10-3,TRBJ1-2,NA,AISVTGTSNYGYT
TRBV6-5,TRBJ2-5,few,ASSYGGGAQETQY
TRBV11-2,TRBJ2-7,NA,ASRFAQGTPYEQY
TRBV27,TRBJ1-5,few,ASSPLARGGNQPQH
TRBV27,TRBJ2-7,NA,ASGPRLAGGLYEQY
TRBV29-1,NA,few,IASGTYNEQY
TRBV10-3,TRBJ2-5,NA,AISRLAGANQETQY
TRBV20-1,TRBJ1-6,NA,STSRGAYNSPLH
TRBV28,TRBJ1-5,few,ASSSPPGPNQPQH